Listed below are T cell receptor beta chains from one sample, sequenced in a study of CD8+CD57+ T cells in acquired aplastic anemia. TCRdb used MiXCR to reprocess the reads, holding one entry per CDR3 protein. Of around 50,000 distinct CDR3 sequences detected, around 50% appear once; the ten largest clones hold 15% to 20%. What was sequenced was sorted CD4+, CD8+, or CD8+CD57+ T cells (not recorded which) from PBMCs. These receptors all stem from a human donor with aplastic anemia. Each CDR3 is given without its conserved first and last residue. Clone size is stated in some rows and not others, as once, few, many or a class when expanded.

clone_size: NA
j_call: TRBJ1-1
v_call: TRBV25-1
cdr3_length: 11
cdr3_aa: ASSEKFGTEAF

clone_size: many
j_call: TRBJ1-4
v_call: TRBV4-1
cdr3_length: 16
cdr3_aa: ASSQVTGGAGTNEKLF

clone_size: few
j_call: TRBJ1-2
v_call: TRBV25-1
cdr3_length: 13
cdr3_aa: ASSEYPDREDGYT

clone_size: many
j_call: TRBJ2-3
v_call: TRBV2
cdr3_length: 11
cdr3_aa: ASSEEGTDTQY

clone_size: NA
j_call: TRBJ2-1
v_call: TRBV5-1
cdr3_length: 12
cdr3_aa: ASSLGRSENEQF

clone_size: NA
j_call: TRBJ1-1
v_call: TRBV25-1
cdr3_length: 12
cdr3_aa: ASSDVRGSTEAF

clone_size: NA
j_call: TRBJ2-3
v_call: TRBV10-3
cdr3_length: 12
cdr3_aa: ATGQGDSTDTQY

clone_size: NA
j_call: TRBJ1-1
v_call: TRBV7-6
cdr3_length: 12
cdr3_aa: ASSSQGARTEAF

clone_size: once
j_call: TRBJ2-1
v_call: TRBV7-9
cdr3_length: 14
cdr3_aa: ASQAAGGRGYNEQF

clone_size: many
j_call: TRBJ1-1
v_call: TRBV4-1
cdr3_length: 12
cdr3_aa: ASSQVRGNTEAF

clone_size: NA
j_call: TRBJ2-7
v_call: TRBV7-8
cdr3_length: 11
cdr3_aa: ASSLVSGAEQY

clone_size: many
j_call: TRBJ2-7
v_call: TRBV5-6
cdr3_length: 14
cdr3_aa: ASSLGASGGLYEQY

clone_size: NA
j_call: TRBJ2-1
v_call: TRBV20-1
cdr3_length: 10
cdr3_aa: SARAGLDEQF

clone_size: NA
j_call: TRBJ1-5
v_call: TRBV25-1
cdr3_length: 13
cdr3_aa: ASSDGTGGDQPQH

clone_size: NA
j_call: TRBJ1-1
v_call: TRBV2
cdr3_length: 11
cdr3_aa: ASSPPSNTEAF

clone_size: many
j_call: TRBJ1-1
v_call: TRBV15
cdr3_length: 14
cdr3_aa: ATSRDFRGSDTEAF

clone_size: many
j_call: TRBJ1-5
v_call: TRBV2
cdr3_length: 13
cdr3_aa: ASRQGGTDNQPQH

clone_size: many
j_call: TRBJ2-6
v_call: TRBV20-1
cdr3_length: 14
cdr3_aa: SARDLAGTGANVLT

clone_size: NA
j_call: TRBJ2-7
v_call: TRBV24-1
cdr3_length: 11
cdr3_aa: ATGTGTIYEQY

clone_size: many
j_call: TRBJ1-1
v_call: TRBV12-3/TRBV12-4
cdr3_length: 13
cdr3_aa: ASSLTAGGNTEAF

clone_size: NA
j_call: TRBJ2-5
v_call: TRBV7-7
cdr3_length: 14
cdr3_aa: ASSLRGQVGQETQY

clone_size: NA
j_call: TRBJ1-1
v_call: TRBV12-3/TRBV12-4
cdr3_length: 13
cdr3_aa: ASSLWDRGSTEAF

clone_size: few
j_call: TRBJ1-1
v_call: TRBV30
cdr3_length: 11
cdr3_aa: AWYGQGLTEAF

clone_size: NA
j_call: TRBJ1-5
v_call: TRBV20-1
cdr3_length: 12
cdr3_aa: SANLEGASQPQH

clone_size: many
j_call: TRBJ1-2
v_call: TRBV11-1
cdr3_length: 10
cdr3_aa: ASSLVLADTT

clone_size: few
j_call: TRBJ2-5
v_call: TRBV10-3
cdr3_length: 13
cdr3_aa: AISESGESQETQY

clone_size: medium-sized
j_call: TRBJ1-2
v_call: TRBV25-1
cdr3_length: 9
cdr3_aa: ASRTVYGYT

clone_size: NA
j_call: TRBJ2-7
v_call: TRBV6-5
cdr3_length: 14
cdr3_aa: ASSYDRDSHTYEQY

clone_size: few
j_call: TRBJ2-5
v_call: TRBV9
cdr3_length: 11
cdr3_aa: ASSASGRETQY

clone_size: many
j_call: TRBJ1-1
v_call: TRBV7-9
cdr3_length: 10
cdr3_aa: ASSLLNTEAF

clone_size: many
j_call: TRBJ2-7
v_call: TRBV28
cdr3_length: 12
cdr3_aa: ASSWAVSTYEQY

clone_size: NA
j_call: TRBJ1-2
v_call: TRBV9
cdr3_length: 10
cdr3_aa: ASSVEGHGYT

clone_size: NA
j_call: TRBJ2-3
v_call: TRBV29-1
cdr3_length: 10
cdr3_aa: SVVVSTDTQY

clone_size: NA
j_call: TRBJ2-5
v_call: TRBV2
cdr3_length: 15
cdr3_aa: ASSLELAGTTQETQY

clone_size: NA
j_call: TRBJ2-1
v_call: TRBV20-1
cdr3_length: 11
cdr3_aa: SARSLAGNEQF

clone_size: NA
j_call: TRBJ2-3
v_call: TRBV12-3/TRBV12-4
cdr3_length: 14
cdr3_aa: ASNPSSGGITDTQY

clone_size: many
j_call: TRBJ1-1
v_call: TRBV28
cdr3_length: 13
cdr3_aa: ASSLGAGRWTEAF

clone_size: few
j_call: TRBJ2-3
v_call: TRBV6-5
cdr3_length: 14
cdr3_aa: ASSYSAGGTKDTQY

clone_size: many
j_call: TRBJ1-5
v_call: TRBV16
cdr3_length: 9
cdr3_aa: ASSAGGSQH

clone_size: many
j_call: TRBJ2-7
v_call: TRBV12-3/TRBV12-4
cdr3_length: 12
cdr3_aa: ASSSGTSTYEQY

clone_size: NA
j_call: TRBJ1-1
v_call: TRBV29-1
cdr3_length: 11
cdr3_aa: SVGGSGRTEAF

clone_size: NA
j_call: TRBJ2-6
v_call: TRBV24-1
cdr3_length: 11
cdr3_aa: ATSTGGANVLT

clone_size: NA
j_call: TRBJ2-1
v_call: TRBV5-1
cdr3_length: 10
cdr3_aa: ASSDSYNEQF

clone_size: many
j_call: TRBJ1-1
v_call: TRBV13
cdr3_length: 15
cdr3_aa: ASSLGLPDGKNTEAF

clone_size: NA
j_call: TRBJ2-1
v_call: TRBV10-3
cdr3_length: 14
cdr3_aa: AISDSGGTGYNEQF

clone_size: NA
j_call: TRBJ2-3
v_call: TRBV15
cdr3_length: 13
cdr3_aa: ATSSGQGKTDTQY

clone_size: NA
j_call: TRBJ2-5
v_call: TRBV7-9
cdr3_length: 13
cdr3_aa: ASSDYVMYQETQY

clone_size: many
j_call: TRBJ2-3
v_call: TRBV7-9
cdr3_length: 11
cdr3_aa: ASSPGGADTQY

clone_size: once
j_call: TRBJ1-2
v_call: TRBV25-1
cdr3_length: 12
cdr3_aa: ASSTAGTGGGYT

clone_size: few
j_call: TRBJ2-1
v_call: TRBV27
cdr3_length: 12
cdr3_aa: ASSSLTGVNEQF

clone_size: many
j_call: TRBJ2-5
v_call: TRBV5-6
cdr3_length: 12
cdr3_aa: ASSLRQGYVTQY

clone_size: NA
j_call: TRBJ2-7
v_call: TRBV2
cdr3_length: 12
cdr3_aa: ASSENRVSYEQY

clone_size: few
j_call: TRBJ1-2
v_call: TRBV19
cdr3_length: 11
cdr3_aa: ATRTVENYGYT

clone_size: NA
j_call: TRBJ1-1
v_call: TRBV2
cdr3_length: 11
cdr3_aa: ASSDGGVAEAF